The 15 T cell receptor beta chains below come from one sample, sequenced in a study of CD4 T cells in relation to SARS-CoV-2 and coronaviruses. These receptors have no identified antigens. Sequenced by immunoSEQ multiplex PCR; TCRdb stores in-frame clones only, minus some. The table lists about 21,000 clones, less than 85% of them singletons. Before the COVID-19 pandemic, during about 2011-2019, CD4+ T cells were taken from unexposed donors. Isolation of CD4+ T cells took place after about 9 days in culture. What was sequenced was CD4+ T cells from PBMCs, cultured in vitro. The origin of the receptors is a human donor in good health.

The chain links TRBV9 to TRBJ2-7, with 8 bases aligning to TRBD2. There are 15 residues in the CDR3. Germline-derived CDR1 and CDR2 are SGDLS and YYNGEE. V trimming: 0 bases; J trimming: 2 bases; junction bases outside the gene matches: 4. The CDR3 DNA is TGTGCCAGCAGCGTAGAAATAGCGGGAACCTACGAGCAGTACTTC. It encodes CASSVEIAGTYEQYF.

This clone was seen only once. The CDR3: CASSPRDRAYEQYF. In DNA, the CDR3 is TGTGCCAGCAGCCCCCGGGACAGGGCCTACGAGCAGTACTTC. V gene TRBV5-4 combines with J gene TRBJ2-7, with 9 bases that match TRBD1. The CDR3 totals 14 residues. V was pared by 4 bases and J by 2 bases, with 4 bases of the junction left unmatched. Germline-derived CDR1 and CDR2 are SGHNT and YYREEE (reference sequence).

The rearrangement links TRBV6-1 to TRBJ2-7, with 10 bases aligning to TRBD2. Germline loops: CDR1 MNHNS, CDR2 SASEGT. The V segment lost 2 bases and the J segment 3 bases; nucleotides outside the gene matches: 1. CDR3 length: 14 residues. The CDR3 is CASSEIAGGYEQYF. For the CDR3, the DNA is TGTGCCAGCAGTGAAATAGCGGGAGGCTACGAGCAGTACTTC.

This clone was counted between two and nine times. The CDR3 DNA follows: TGTGCCAGCAGTTACTCGGCGGACGTACTCCTCTCCTACAATGAGCAGTTCTTC. This encodes CASSYSADVLLSYNEQFF. This chain joins TRBV6-2 or TRBV6-3 and TRBJ2-1; D is uncertain. Germline V gives CDR1 MNHEY, CDR2 SVGEGT. The CDR3 consists of 18 residues. Trimming pared 0 bases from V and 0 bases from J, leaving 15 bases between.

V usage is TRBV18 and J usage is TRBJ2-3, with unresolved D. The germline V and J ends were trimmed by 5 bases and 0 bases, with 3 bases remaining between them. There are 12 residues in the CDR3. Germline V gives CDR1 KGHSH, CDR2 LQKENI. The CDR3 loop is CASSTSTDTQYF. The CDR3 nucleotides are TGTGCCAGCTCAACTAGCACAGATACGCAGTATTTT.

The CDR3 here is CASSLNGATETQYF. The CDR3 nucleotides read TGTGCCAGCAGCTTAAACGGGGCCACGGAAACCCAGTACTTC. This chain connects TRBV7-2 to TRBJ2-5; D is possibly TRBD1 or TRBD2 (5 bases each). The CDR3 runs 14 residues. V lost 2 bases and J 8 bases, leaving 15 bases between the germline ends. The germline CDR1 and CDR2 sequences are SGHTA and FQGNSA.

The rearrangement links TRBV30 to TRBJ2-7, with a possible D match to TRBD1 (9 bases). This CDR3 is built from 15 residues. Germline values: CDR1 GTSNPN, CDR2 SVGIG (reference sequence). V was clipped by 2 bases and J by 7 bases, with 21 bases between them. CDR3 DNA: TGTGCCTGGAGTCGACCCGGGACAGGGACTAGTGAGCAGTACTTC. Protein: CAWSRPGTGTSEQYF.

The V call is TRBV5-6, the J call TRBJ1-4; 9 positions match TRBD1. V lost 0 bases and J lost 7; bases outside the gene matches: 4. Germline CDR1 is SGHDT and CDR2 is YYEEEE. The CDR3 consists of 15 residues. The CDR3 DNA reads TGTGCCAGCAGCTTGGGGGACAGGGATAGTGAAAAACTGTTTTTT. It encodes CASSLGDRDSEKLFF.

This clone was counted once. J is TRBJ1-1 and V is TRBV11-2, with D uncertain. This CDR3 is 14 amino acids long. CDR1 is SGHAT and CDR2 is FQNNGV in the germline V gene. Trimming left V 1 base short and J 1 base short, with 7 bases between. CDR3 in amino acids: CASSLGFSNTEAFF. The CDR3 nucleotides read TGTGCCAGCAGCTTAGGATTTTCGAACACTGAAGCTTTCTTT. The full variable domain, completed using reference TRBV11-2 and TRBJ1-1, is EAGVAQSPRYKIIEKRQSVAFWCNPISGHATLYWYQQILGQGPKLLIQFQNNGVVDDSQLPKDRFSAERLKGVDSTLKIQPAKLEDSAVYLCASSLGFSNTEAFFGQGTRLTVV.

This CDR3 reads CASRPDSTNEKLFF. For the CDR3, the DNA is TGTGCCAGCAGACCGGACAGCACTAATGAAAAACTGTTTTTT. The chain couples TRBV7-6 to TRBJ1-4, with D perhaps TRBD1 (6 bases). The germline gives CDR1 SGHVS, CDR2 FNYEAQ. V dropped 6 bases and J dropped 2 bases, with 10 bases sitting between them. The length of the CDR3 is 14 residues.

This chain joins TRBV28 and TRBJ1-2; D possibly corresponds to TRBD1 (6 bases). Trimming took 6 bases from V and 4 from J, leaving 12 bases between them. Germline CDR1 is MDHEN and CDR2 is SYDVKM. This CDR3 has 13 residues. CDR3 bases: TGTGCCAGCAGGGCGGGGGGCAGCTATGGCTACACCTTC. It codes for CASRAGGSYGYTF.

The chain combines TRBV12-3 or TRBV12-4 with TRBJ1-1; unclear D gene. This CDR3 spans 13 amino acids. V dropped 4 bases and J dropped 0 bases, with 6 bases sitting between them. The CDR3 DNA sequence: TGTGCCAGCAGTTCCTATTTGAACACTGAAGCTTTCTTT. Residues: CASSSYLNTEAFF.

V and J are TRBV7-2 and TRBJ2-1, with TRBD1 as a possible D gene (6 bases). Between the trimmed V and J ends, which lost 1 base and 0 bases, there was a span of 7 bases. The CDR3 covers 15 residues. From germline, CDR1 is SGHTA and CDR2 FQGNSA. CDR3 sequence (DNA): TGTGCCAGCAGCTTAGGGACAGTCTCCTACAATGAGCAGTTCTTC. Translated: CASSLGTVSYNEQFF.

This chain joins TRBV24-1 and TRBJ2-1; TRBD2 matches 8 bases. Trimming at V came to 4 bases and at J to 9 bases, leaving 10 bases not matched to a gene. This CDR3 comprises 15 residues. Germline-derived CDR1 and CDR2 are KGHDR and SFDVKD. In nucleotides, the CDR3 is TGTGCCACCAGTGAACAGCGGGAGAATCTGGGTGAGCAGTTCTTC. Translated: CATSEQRENLGEQFF.

CDR3 sequence reads: CASSLAPVTGGVTEAFF. The CDR3 coding sequence is TGCGCCAGCAGCTTGGCCCCCGTCACAGGGGGCGTCACTGAAGCTTTCTTT. This chain joins TRBV5-1 and TRBJ1-1; 9 bases are shared with TRBD1. The CDR3 sequence is 17 residues long. Unmatched junction bases numbered 10, after V lost 0 bases and J lost 4 bases. The germline V gene has CDR1 SGHRS and CDR2 YFSETQ. Filled out from reference TRBV5-1 and TRBJ1-1, the complete variable domain reads KAGVTQTPRYLIKTRGQQVTLSCSPISGHRSVSWYQQTPGQGLQFLFEYFSETQRNKGNFPGRFSGRQFSNSRSEMNVSTLELGDSALYLCASSLAPVTGGVTEAFFGQGTRLTVV.